This TCR beta chain was sequenced in a study of T cells after yellow fever vaccination. Study conclusions and caveats: Re-detected after boosting: most primary clones, 95% to 98% of CD4 and 75% to 90% of CD8. From the bulk population, abundant clonotypes could contaminate and appear within FACS-sorted repertoires.

From germline, CDR1 is SGHTA and CDR2 FQGTGA. The CDR3 covers 16 residues. TCRdb redid the calling of the 5' RACE reads with MiXCR, one entry per CDR3 protein. The table records some 600,000 distinct CDR3 sequences, approximately 16% of them present only once. Note on this clonotype: Its target is unknown. A junction end diverges from the germline sequence, so it may reflect a read error.

The TCR sequence derives from a man aged 18-30 years who received the YFV17D yellow fever vaccine. The sequencing here drew on PBMCs, taken around 5 days after the first yellow fever vaccination. The gene calls are TRBV7-3 and TRBJ2-2; a weak D match, TRBD1 (6 bases). The CDR3 reads CASSLNQGRGTGELLF. The CDR3, as DNA: TGTGCCAGCAGCTTAAACCAGGGGCGAGGCACCGGGGAGCTGCTTTTT.